This record looks at one T cell receptor (beta chain) sequence and its context. No antigen is known for it. Together with a sample-barcoded 5' primer, a J-beta primer mix was included in a second PCR lasting about 7 to 11 cycles. From the 5' RACE reads, TCRdb called clonotypes with MiXCR, one entry per CDR3 protein. The data show approximately 770,000 distinct CDR3 sequences, with roughly 60% seen just once and about 20% held by the top ten. Healthy Caucasian individuals from Russia aged about 6 to 90 served as donors. The authors extracted at least 6 micrograms of total RNA per sample. The record originates from a study of blood T cells in healthy people across ages. General observations from the study: A strong correlation between TCR beta diversity and naive T cell percentage was seen. Donor CMV status, an unknown factor, possibly confounded changes in expanded clonotypes.

Per the germline V gene, CDR1 is SGHVS and CDR2 is FQNEAQ. The V gene end was trimmed by 9 bases and the J gene end by 8 bases; junction bases not matched to a gene: 7. The CDR3 consists of 13 residues. The receptor's source is a man aged 25-40 years in good health. The J gene is TRBJ1-4, the V gene TRBV7-8, with 9 bases identical to TRBD1. The material sequenced was blood. CDR3 nucleotide sequence: TGTGCCAGTGCGGGACAGGGTTACGAAAAACTGTTTTTT. Its translation: CASAGQGYEKLFF.